This T cell receptor (beta chain) came from a study of shared clonotypes between healthy human individuals. Study-level background: The donor group consisted of two women and a few men, aged 18 to 49. The plates for each donor numbered three CD4 naive, three CD4 memory, two CD8 naive and one CD8 memory.

Sequencing was performed with immunoSEQ multiplex PCR; in TCRdb, only in-frame clones are kept and a portion is missing. The table has more than 2,000,000 clones, roughly nine tenths seen once. Points from the study as a whole: Generally, estimated richness proved larger in naive subsets than it did in memory subsets.

The germline V and J ends were trimmed by 1 base and 0 bases, with 10 bases remaining between them. Germline lookup yields CDR1 MNHNS and CDR2 SASEGT. This CDR3 has 15 residues. A remark on this clone: Antigen: not known.

This receptor was identified in a man in his late teens or twenties in good health. The source material was naive CD4+ T cells sorted from blood. The sample's subset: CD45RA+ positively selected. The rearrangement links TRBV6-1 to TRBJ2-7; D gene ambiguous. The CDR3 coding sequence is TGTGCCAGCAGTGAAGGTGGGTTCAGCTCCTACGAGCAGTACTTC. Encoded protein: CASSEGGFSSYEQYF.